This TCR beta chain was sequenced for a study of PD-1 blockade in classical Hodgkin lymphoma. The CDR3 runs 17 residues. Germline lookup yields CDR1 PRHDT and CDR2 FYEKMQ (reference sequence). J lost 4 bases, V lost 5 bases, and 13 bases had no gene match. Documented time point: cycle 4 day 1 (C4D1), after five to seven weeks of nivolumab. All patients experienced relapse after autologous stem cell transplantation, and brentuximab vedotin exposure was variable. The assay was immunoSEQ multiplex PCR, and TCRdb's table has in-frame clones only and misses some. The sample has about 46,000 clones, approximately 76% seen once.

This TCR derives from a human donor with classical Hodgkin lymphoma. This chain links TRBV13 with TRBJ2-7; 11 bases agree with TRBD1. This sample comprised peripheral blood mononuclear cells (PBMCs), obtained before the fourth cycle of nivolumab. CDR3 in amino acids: CASSPGGTGGPVYEQYF. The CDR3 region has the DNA TGTGCCAGCAGCCCCGGCGGGACAGGGGGGCCAGTATACGAGCAGTACTTC.